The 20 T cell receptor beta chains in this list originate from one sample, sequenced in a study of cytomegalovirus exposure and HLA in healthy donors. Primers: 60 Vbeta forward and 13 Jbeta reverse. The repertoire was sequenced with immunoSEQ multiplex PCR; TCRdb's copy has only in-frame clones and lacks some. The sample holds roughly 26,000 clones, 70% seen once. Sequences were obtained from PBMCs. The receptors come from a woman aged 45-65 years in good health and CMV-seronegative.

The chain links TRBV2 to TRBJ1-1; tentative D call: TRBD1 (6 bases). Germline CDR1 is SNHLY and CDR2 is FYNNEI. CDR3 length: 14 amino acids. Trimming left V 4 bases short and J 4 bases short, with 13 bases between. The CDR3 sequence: CASSAARGATEAFF. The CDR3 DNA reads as TGTGCCAGCAGTGCGGCCAGGGGAGCCACTGAAGCTTTCTTT. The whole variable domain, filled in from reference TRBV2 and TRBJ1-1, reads EPEVTQTPSHQVTQMGQEVILRCVPISNHLYFYWYRQILGQKVEFLVSFYNNEISEKSEIFDDQFSVERPDGSNFTLKIRSTKLEDSAMYFCASSAARGATEAFFGQGTRLTVV.

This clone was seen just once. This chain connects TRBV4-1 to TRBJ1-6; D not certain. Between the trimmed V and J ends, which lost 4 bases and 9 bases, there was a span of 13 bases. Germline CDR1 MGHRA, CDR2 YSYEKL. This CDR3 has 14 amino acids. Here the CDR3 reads CASSRGSSLSPLHF. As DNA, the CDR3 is TGCGCCAGCAGCCGAGGGTCTTCCCTTTCACCCCTCCACTTT.

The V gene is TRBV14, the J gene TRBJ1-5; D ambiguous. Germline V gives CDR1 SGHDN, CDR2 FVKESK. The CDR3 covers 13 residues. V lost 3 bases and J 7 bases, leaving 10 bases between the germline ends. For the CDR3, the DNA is TGTGCCAGCAGCCACGGGAGTAGACAGCCCCAGCATTTT. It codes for CASSHGSRQPQHF.

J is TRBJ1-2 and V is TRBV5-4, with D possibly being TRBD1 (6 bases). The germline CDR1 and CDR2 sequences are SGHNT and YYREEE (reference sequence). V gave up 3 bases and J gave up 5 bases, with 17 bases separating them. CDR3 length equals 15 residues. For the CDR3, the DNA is TGTGCCAGCAGCTGGGGTGGGGATCAGGGGTATGGCTACACCTTC. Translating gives CASSWGGDQGYGYTF.

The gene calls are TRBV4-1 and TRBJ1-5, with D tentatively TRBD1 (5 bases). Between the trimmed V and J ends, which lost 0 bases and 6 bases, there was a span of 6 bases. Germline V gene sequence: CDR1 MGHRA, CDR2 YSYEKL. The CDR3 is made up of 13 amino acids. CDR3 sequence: CASSQDQGQPQHF. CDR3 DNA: TGCGCCAGCAGCCAAGATCAGGGTCAGCCCCAGCATTTT.

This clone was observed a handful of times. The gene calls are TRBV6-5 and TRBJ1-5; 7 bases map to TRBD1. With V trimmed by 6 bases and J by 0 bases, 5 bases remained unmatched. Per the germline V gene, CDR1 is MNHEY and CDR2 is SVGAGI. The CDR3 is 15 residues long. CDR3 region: CASSPGQYSNQPQHF. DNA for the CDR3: TGTGCCAGCAGCCCGGGACAGTATAGCAATCAGCCCCAGCATTTT.

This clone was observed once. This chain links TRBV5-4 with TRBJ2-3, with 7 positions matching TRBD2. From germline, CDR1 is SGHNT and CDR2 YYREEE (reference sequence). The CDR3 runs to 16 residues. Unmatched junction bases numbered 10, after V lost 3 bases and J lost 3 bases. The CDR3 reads CASSSPSGGLTDTQYF. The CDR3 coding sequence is TGTGCCAGCAGCTCCCCGTCGGGGGGTCTAACAGATACGCAGTATTTT.

The CDR3 sequence is CATSRDQGREGAFF. The CDR3 bases are TGTGCCACCAGCAGAGATCAGGGCAGGGAGGGAGCTTTCTTT. This chain uses TRBV15 with TRBJ1-1, with D possibly TRBD1 on 5 matching bases. The CDR3 extends over 14 amino acids. Germline assignment: CDR1 LNHNV and CDR2 YYDKDF (reference sequence). Trimming shortened V by 0 bases and J by 10 bases, and 15 bases separated the two germline ends.

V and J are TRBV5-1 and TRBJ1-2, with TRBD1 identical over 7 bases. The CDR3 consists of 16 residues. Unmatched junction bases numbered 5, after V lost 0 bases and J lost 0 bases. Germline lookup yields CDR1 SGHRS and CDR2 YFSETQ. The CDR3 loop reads CASSLEGAPSNYGYTF. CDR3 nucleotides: TGCGCCAGCAGCTTGGAGGGGGCACCTTCTAACTATGGCTACACCTTC.

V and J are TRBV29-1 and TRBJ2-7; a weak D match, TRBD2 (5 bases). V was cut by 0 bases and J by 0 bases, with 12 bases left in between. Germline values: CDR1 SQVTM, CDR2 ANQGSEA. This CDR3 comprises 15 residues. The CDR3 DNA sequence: TGCAGCGTTGAAGATCGGCGGAGGTACTCCTACGAGCAGTACTTC. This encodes CSVEDRRRYSYEQYF.

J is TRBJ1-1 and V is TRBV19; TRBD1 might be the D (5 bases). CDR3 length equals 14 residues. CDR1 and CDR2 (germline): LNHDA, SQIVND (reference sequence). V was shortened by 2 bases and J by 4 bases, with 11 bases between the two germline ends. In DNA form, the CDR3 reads TGTGCCAGTAGTATAAGGGCAGGGCGCACTGAAGCTTTCTTT. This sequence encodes CASSIRAGRTEAFF.

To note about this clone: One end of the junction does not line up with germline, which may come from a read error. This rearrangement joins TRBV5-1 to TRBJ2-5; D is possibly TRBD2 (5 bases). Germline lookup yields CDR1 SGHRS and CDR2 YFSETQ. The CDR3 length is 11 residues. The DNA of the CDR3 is TGCGCCAGCAGCCGGGGAGAGGCCCAGTACTTC. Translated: CASSRGEAQYF.

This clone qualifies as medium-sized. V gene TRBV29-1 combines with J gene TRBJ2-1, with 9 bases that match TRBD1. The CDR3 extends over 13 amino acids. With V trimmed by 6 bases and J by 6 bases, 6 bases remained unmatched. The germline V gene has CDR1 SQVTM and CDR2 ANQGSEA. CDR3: CSVGGTGSNEQFF. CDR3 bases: TGCAGCGTGGGTGGGACAGGGTCCAATGAGCAGTTCTTC.

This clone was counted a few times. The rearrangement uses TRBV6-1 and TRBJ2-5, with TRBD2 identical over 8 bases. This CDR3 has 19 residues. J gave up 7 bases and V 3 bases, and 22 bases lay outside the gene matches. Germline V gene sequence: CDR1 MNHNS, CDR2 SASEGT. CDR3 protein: CASSDERVIAGNTPGTQYF. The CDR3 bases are TGTGCCAGCAGTGACGAGCGGGTAATAGCGGGGAACACCCCAGGGACCCAGTACTTC.

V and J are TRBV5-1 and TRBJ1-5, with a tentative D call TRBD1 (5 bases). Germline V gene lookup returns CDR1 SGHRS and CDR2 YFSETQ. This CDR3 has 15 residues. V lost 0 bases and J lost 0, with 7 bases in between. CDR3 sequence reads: CASSLEGNSNQPQHF. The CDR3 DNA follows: TGCGCCAGCAGCTTGGAGGGGAATAGCAATCAGCCCCAGCATTTT. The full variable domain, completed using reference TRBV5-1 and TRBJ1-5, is KAGVTQTPRYLIKTRGQQVTLSCSPISGHRSVSWYQQTPGQGLQFLFEYFSETQRNKGNFPGRFSGRQFSNSRSEMNVSTLELGDSALYLCASSLEGNSNQPQHFGDGTRLSIL.

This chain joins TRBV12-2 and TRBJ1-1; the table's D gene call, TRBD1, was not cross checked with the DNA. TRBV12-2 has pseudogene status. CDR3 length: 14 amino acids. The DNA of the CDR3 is TGTGCAAGTCGCTTGGACAGGGGAGGCCTTGAAGCTTTCTTT. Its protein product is CASRLDRGGLEAFF.

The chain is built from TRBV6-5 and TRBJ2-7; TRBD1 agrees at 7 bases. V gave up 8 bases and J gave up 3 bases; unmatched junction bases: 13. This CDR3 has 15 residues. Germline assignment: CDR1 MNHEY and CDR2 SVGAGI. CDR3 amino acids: CASQHRGPRGYEQYF. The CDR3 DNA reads TGTGCCAGCCAGCACAGGGGTCCCCGCGGCTACGAGCAGTACTTC.

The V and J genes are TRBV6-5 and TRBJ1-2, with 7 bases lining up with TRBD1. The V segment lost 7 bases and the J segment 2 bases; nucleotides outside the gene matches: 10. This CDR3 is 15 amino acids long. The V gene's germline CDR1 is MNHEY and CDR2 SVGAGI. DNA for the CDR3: TGTGCCAGCACCCCAACGACAGGGCGGAACTATGGCTACACCTTC. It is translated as CASTPTTGRNYGYTF.

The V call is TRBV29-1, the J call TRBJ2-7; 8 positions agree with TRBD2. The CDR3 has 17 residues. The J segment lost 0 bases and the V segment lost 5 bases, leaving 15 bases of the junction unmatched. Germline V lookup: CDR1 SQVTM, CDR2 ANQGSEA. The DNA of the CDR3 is TGCAGCGTTCGTTATAGAGTTAGCGGGGCGCTCTCCTACGAGCAGTACTTC. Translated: CSVRYRVSGALSYEQYF.

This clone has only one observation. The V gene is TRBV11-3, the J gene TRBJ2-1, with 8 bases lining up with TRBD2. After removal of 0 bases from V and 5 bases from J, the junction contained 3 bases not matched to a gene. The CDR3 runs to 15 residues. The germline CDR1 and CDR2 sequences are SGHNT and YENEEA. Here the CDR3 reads CASSLDAGGNNEQFF. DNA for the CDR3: TGTGCCAGCAGCTTAGATGCGGGAGGAAACAATGAGCAGTTCTTC. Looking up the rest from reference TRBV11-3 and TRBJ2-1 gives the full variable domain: EAGVVQSPRYKIIEKKQPVAFWCNPISGHNTLYWYLQNLGQGPELLIRYENEEAVDDSQLPKDRFSAERLKGVDSTLKIQPAELGDSAVYLCASSLDAGGNNEQFFGPGTRLTVL.